This T cell receptor beta chain was retrieved from a study of T cell responses to AZD1222 COVID-19 vaccine. About this clone itself: Antigen: not known.

Germline lookup yields CDR1 MNHEY and CDR2 SVGAGI. CDR3 length: 14 amino acids. V was pared by 6 bases and J by 0 bases, with 11 bases between. Overall study results and limits: Increased Spike-specific TCR breadth and depth were observed after two AZD1222 doses. The reported proportion of spike-specific TCRs targeting unmutated variant regions was nearly half.

This table comes from immunoSEQ multiplex PCR, and its TCRdb copy is limited to in-frame clones, with some not included. The sample has around 200,000 clones, roughly 94% seen once; the top ten hold more than 1.5%. This TCR was sampled from an adult who received the AZD1222 COVID-19 vaccine. Sample: peripheral blood, taken 28 days after the second AZD1222 dose. The V call is TRBV6-5, the J call TRBJ1-1, with D perhaps matching TRBD1 (5 bases). The CDR3 nucleotides read TGTGCCAGCAGCGTAACGACAGTGAACACTGAAGCTTTCTTT. It specifies CASSVTTVNTEAFF.